These 29 T cell receptor beta chains were all obtained from the same sample, sequenced in a study of T cell changes during pregnancy in multiple sclerosis. Sequencing used immunoSEQ multiplex PCR; TCRdb keeps in-frame clones, though not all of them. Of fewer than 90,000 clones listed, approximately 95% are singletons. The sample in question was peripheral blood, obtained after pregnancy. Source of these receptors: a female donor in good health, enrolled as a control in a pregnancy study.

The V call is TRBV6-5, the J call TRBJ1-5; D is possibly TRBD1 (5 bases). The CDR3 is 14 residues long. Germline CDR1 MNHEY, CDR2 SVGAGI. V lost 6 bases, J lost 6 bases, and 15 bases lay in between. CDR3 sequence reads: CASSASEGTQPQHF. The CDR3 DNA reads TGTGCCAGCAGCGCCTCGGAGGGGACTCAGCCCCAGCATTTT.

The rearrangement uses TRBV7-9 and TRBJ1-3, with D unresolved. With 0 bases removed from V and 4 bases from J, the gap between germline ends came to 10 bases. The CDR3 has 15 amino acids. CDR1 is SEHNR and CDR2 is FQNEAQ in the germline V gene (reference sequence). The CDR3 loop is CASSLARQNGNTIYF. CDR3 DNA sequence: TGTGCCAGCAGCTTAGCCAGACAAAACGGAAACACCATATATTTT.

This rearrangement joins TRBV5-1 to TRBJ2-5; 7 bases are a match to TRBD1. V lost 4 bases, J lost 5 bases, and 8 bases stayed unmatched. The CDR3 extends over 14 amino acids. Germline CDR1 and CDR2: SGHRS and YFSETQ. The CDR3 loop is CASSGNRGVETQYF. CDR3 DNA: TGCGCCAGCAGCGGCAACAGGGGTGTGGAGACCCAGTACTTC.

The rearrangement uses TRBV30 and TRBJ2-7; TRBD2 matches at 15 bases. V was clipped by 0 bases and J by 5 bases; unmatched bases: 14. The length of the CDR3 is 19 residues. From germline, CDR1 is GTSNPN and CDR2 SVGIG (reference sequence). CDR3 in DNA: TGTGCCTGGAGTGTAGGGGGTGGACTAGCGGGAGGGAGCCGGCACGAGCAGTACTTC. This codes for CAWSVGGGLAGGSRHEQYF.

The chain is built from TRBV28 and TRBJ1-5; D is unclear. CDR3 length: 12 residues. Germline V gene data show CDR1 as MDHEN and CDR2 as SYDVKM. With 5 bases removed from V and 12 bases from J, the gap between germline ends came to 14 bases. CDR3 residues: CASSRKTGGQHF. CDR3 DNA sequence: TGTGCCAGCAGTCGCAAAACGGGTGGCCAGCATTTT.

The V gene is TRBV7-2, the J gene TRBJ1-2; tentative D call: TRBD1 (5 bases). This CDR3 has 12 amino acids. The V gene's germline CDR1 is SGHTA and CDR2 FQGNSA. V was trimmed by 1 base and J by 8 bases, leaving 8 bases between them. CDR3 loop: CASSLEQAGYTF. The CDR3 region has the DNA TGTGCCAGCAGCTTAGAACAGGCGGGCTACACCTTC. Using reference TRBV7-2 and TRBJ1-2 for the parts outside the CDR3, the full variable domain is GAGVSQSPSNKVTEKGKDVELRCDPISGHTALYWYRQSLGQGLEFLIYFQGNSAPDKSGLPSDRFSAERTGGSVSTLTIQRTQQEDSAVYLCASSLEQAGYTFGSGTRLTVV.

The J gene is TRBJ2-3, the V gene TRBV7-9; TRBD1 aligns across 9 bases. There are 15 residues in the CDR3. Germline-derived CDR1 and CDR2 are SEHNR and FQNEAQ (reference sequence). With V trimmed by 5 bases and J by 5 bases, 8 bases remained unmatched. In nucleotides, the CDR3 is TGTGCCAGCAGCAGAACAGGGGGCGGTGTAGATACGCAGTATTTT. This sequence encodes CASSRTGGGVDTQYF. Full variable domain (outside the CDR3, taken from reference TRBV7-9 and TRBJ2-3): DTGVSQNPRHKITKRGQNVTFRCDPISEHNRLYWYRQTLGQGPEFLTYFQNEAQLEKSRLLSDRFSAERPKGSFSTLEIQRTEQGDSAMYLCASSRTGGGVDTQYFGPGTRLTVL.

This sequence joins TRBV4-2 and TRBJ1-2, with a possible D match to TRBD1 (6 bases). V was cut by 4 bases and J by 3 bases, with 21 bases left in between. Per germline, CDR1 LGHNA and CDR2 YNFKEQ. The CDR3 runs to 17 residues. The CDR3 DNA reads TGTGCCAGCAGCCCTACAAGTGGGGACACCGCGTACTATGGCTACACCTTC. This codes for CASSPTSGDTAYYGYTF.

The V and J genes are TRBV5-1 and TRBJ2-7; D remains ambiguous. Germline loops: CDR1 SGHRS, CDR2 YFSETQ. This CDR3 has 14 residues. Trimming cost V 3 bases and J 7 bases, with 17 bases left between them. This CDR3 is CASSSALVGEEQYF. CDR3 sequence (DNA): TGCGCCAGCAGCTCCGCCTTGGTTGGAGAGGAGCAGTACTTC.

This clone was seen a handful of times. The genes are TRBV29-1 and TRBJ2-3; 9 bases map to TRBD1. This CDR3 region has 15 residues. J was trimmed by 0 bases and V by 6 bases; bases with no gene match: 7. Germline CDR1 SQVTM, CDR2 ANQGSEA. The chain's CDR3 is CSVPGTGYSTDTQYF. The CDR3 nucleotides are TGCAGCGTACCTGGGACAGGGTATAGCACAGATACGCAGTATTTT.

The chain links TRBV5-1 to TRBJ2-1, with 10 bases aligning to TRBD2. V shed 1 base, J shed 7 bases, and the junction held 5 bases outside the gene matches. CDR3 length equals 15 residues. Germline values: CDR1 SGHRS, CDR2 YFSETQ. The chain's CDR3 is CASSLLAGVNNEQFF. The CDR3, as DNA: TGCGCCAGCAGCTTGCTAGCGGGAGTGAATAATGAGCAGTTCTTC. Drawing the rest from reference TRBV5-1 and TRBJ2-1, the complete variable domain is KAGVTQTPRYLIKTRGQQVTLSCSPISGHRSVSWYQQTPGQGLQFLFEYFSETQRNKGNFPGRFSGRQFSNSRSEMNVSTLELGDSALYLCASSLLAGVNNEQFFGPGTRLTVL.

The genes are TRBV2 and TRBJ2-5; TRBD1 aligns across 8 bases. The CDR3 is made up of 12 amino acids. Trimming took 7 bases from V and 2 from J; bases not matched to a gene: 0. Germline V gene data show CDR1 as SNHLY and CDR2 as FYNNEI. CDR3 protein: CASNRGQETQYF. The CDR3 DNA is TGTGCCAGCAACAGGGGGCAAGAGACCCAGTACTTC.

The rearrangement uses TRBV5-4 and TRBJ2-5; 7 positions match TRBD2. CDR3 size: 17 residues. CDR1 is SGHNT and CDR2 is YYREEE in the germline V gene (reference sequence). V lost 3 bases to trimming and J lost 5 bases; unmatched junction nucleotides: 16. The CDR3 coding sequence is TGTGCCAGCAGCTGGGGGGGTAATTCGGGAGAGACGGAGACCCAGTACTTC. Its protein is CASSWGGNSGETETQYF.

The J gene is TRBJ1-2, the V gene TRBV6-4; TRBD1 matches 9 bases. V shed 0 bases, J shed 3 bases, and the junction held 2 bases outside the gene matches. CDR1 is MRHNA and CDR2 is SNTAGT in the germline V gene. The CDR3 is 15 residues long. The CDR3 sequence is CASSDSDRGYYGYTF. For the CDR3, the DNA is TGTGCCAGCAGTGACTCAGACAGGGGGTACTATGGCTACACCTTC.

The chain uses TRBV6-6 and TRBJ2-7; unclear D gene. This CDR3 is built from 12 residues. V lost 8 bases and J 2 bases, leaving 10 bases between the germline ends. Per germline, CDR1 MNHNY and CDR2 SVGAGI (reference sequence). This CDR3 reads CASGPGAYEQYF. The CDR3 DNA follows: TGTGCCAGCGGCCCCGGAGCCTACGAGCAGTACTTC.

The chain uses TRBV18 and TRBJ2-3; no clear D. Germline V gene data show CDR1 as KGHSH and CDR2 as LQKENI. Trimming took 0 bases from V and 6 from J, leaving 10 bases between them. The CDR3 has 14 residues. CDR3 DNA: TGTGCCAGCTCACCACCCGCCCCCCGGGATACGCAGTATTTT. This gives the protein CASSPPAPRDTQYF.

This chain links TRBV28 with TRBJ1-1; D gene unclear. Germline lookup yields CDR1 MDHEN and CDR2 SYDVKM. This CDR3 has 14 amino acids. V lost 5 bases to trimming and J lost 1 base, with 11 bases between them. CDR3 in amino acids: CASSRTPTNTEAFF. The CDR3 DNA reads as TGTGCCAGCAGTCGGACTCCTACGAACACTGAAGCTTTCTTT.

Only one count was recorded for this clone. This chain links TRBV19 with TRBJ2-2; no reliable D call. Trimming left V 3 bases short and J 6 bases short, with 14 bases between. CDR3 size: 15 residues. CDR1 LNHDA and CDR2 SQIVND come from the germline V gene (reference sequence). CDR3 loop: CASSIGSPSAGELFF. The CDR3 coding sequence is TGTGCCAGTAGTATCGGCAGTCCAAGCGCCGGGGAGCTGTTTTTT.

The chain is built from TRBV6-5 and TRBJ2-5, with D possibly being TRBD2 (6 bases). CDR3 size: 14 residues. V was clipped by 6 bases and J by 5 bases, with 16 bases between them. The germline CDR1 and CDR2 sequences are MNHEY and SVGAGI. The CDR3 is CASSPGRGKETQYF. In DNA, the CDR3 is TGTGCCAGCAGCCCCGGGCGGGGCAAGGAGACCCAGTACTTC.

This clone was counted only a few times. The V call is TRBV28, the J call TRBJ2-7; 12 positions agree with TRBD2. Germline trimming cut 7 bases from V and 6 bases from J; bases unmatched to any gene: 4. The CDR3 sequence is 13 residues long. Germline CDR1 and CDR2: MDHEN and SYDVKM. The CDR3 coding sequence is TGTGCCAGCAATCTACTAGCGGGAGGCGAGCAGTACTTC. It encodes CASNLLAGGEQYF.

J is TRBJ1-5 and V is TRBV30; D unresolved. The germline CDR1 and CDR2 sequences are GTSNPN and SVGIG (reference sequence). The germline V and J ends were trimmed by 2 bases and 4 bases, with 9 bases remaining between them. CDR3 size: 13 residues. In DNA, the CDR3 is TGTGCCTGGAGTTCGGGGATTAATCAGCCCCAGCATTTT. Translating gives CAWSSGINQPQHF.

The rearrangement links TRBV27 to TRBJ1-5; the D gene is possibly TRBD1 (6 bases). Trimming left V 6 bases short and J 0 bases short, with 21 bases between. Germline CDR1 is MNHEY and CDR2 is SMNVEV (reference sequence). This CDR3 is built from 18 residues. The CDR3 bases are TGTGCCAGCAGCCAGTTAGGGGGGGGGACGGTTAGCAATCAGCCCCAGCATTTT. It is translated as CASSQLGGGTVSNQPQHF.

J is TRBJ2-4 and V is TRBV29-1, with a tentative D call TRBD2 (6 bases). The V and J ends lost 6 bases and 9 bases respectively, with 18 bases between them. This CDR3 region has 13 residues. Germline loops: CDR1 SQVTM, CDR2 ANQGSEA. The CDR3 coding sequence is TGCAGCGTGGGGACTGGCTCAGGTGGCATTCAGTACTTC. As protein: CSVGTGSGGIQYF.

The CDR3, as DNA: TGCGCCAGCAGCTCACGGCAGGGATCCCCTCATGAAGCTTTCTTT. Translating it yields CASSSRQGSPHEAFF. V usage is TRBV4-1 and J usage is TRBJ1-1; a weak D match, TRBD1 (5 bases). The CDR3 totals 15 residues. CDR1 and CDR2 from the germline V gene are MGHRA and YSYEKL. V gave up 5 bases and J gave up 7 bases, with 20 bases separating them.

This clone was recorded a few times. CDR3 amino acids: CASSYSPTVSGNTIYF. The CDR3 DNA reads as TGTGCCAGCAGTTACTCGCCGACAGTTTCTGGAAACACCATATATTTT. The chain carries TRBV6-6 and TRBJ1-3, with TRBD1 as a possible D gene (5 bases). CDR3 length: 16 amino acids. V gave up 0 bases and J gave up 1 base, with 10 bases separating them. Germline V CDR1 and CDR2: MNHNY, SVGAGI (reference sequence).

J is TRBJ2-4 and V is TRBV5-5; TRBD1 might be the D (5 bases). The V end lost 2 bases, the J end lost 4 bases, and 10 bases lay between the germline ends. This CDR3 has 14 amino acids. The germline V gene has CDR1 SGHKS and CDR2 YYEKEE (reference sequence). CDR3 DNA: TGTGCCAGCAGCTTCCTAGGGGAAAAAAACATTCAGTACTTC. It codes for CASSFLGEKNIQYF.

V and J are TRBV2 and TRBJ1-5; no reliable D call. The germline V gene encodes CDR1 SNHLY and CDR2 FYNNEI. With 6 bases removed from V and 4 bases from J, the gap between germline ends came to 7 bases. The CDR3 covers 12 residues. Here the CDR3 reads CASRGGNQPQHF. CDR3 coding DNA: TGTGCCAGCAGGGGAGGTAATCAGCCCCAGCATTTT.

The genes are TRBV25-1 and TRBJ1-4; TRBD1 agrees at 7 bases. Per the germline V gene, CDR1 is MGHDK and CDR2 is SYGVNS. The trim removed 5 bases at V and 4 bases at J, leaving 4 bases unmatched. CDR3 size: 14 residues. CDR3 sequence (DNA): TGTGCCAGCAGTCCGGGACAGCTTAATGAAAAACTGTTTTTT. Protein product: CASSPGQLNEKLFF.

The chain is built from TRBV11-3 and TRBJ2-7; tentatively, D is TRBD2 (6 bases). The CDR3 loop spans 12 amino acids. V was cut by 0 bases and J by 8 bases, with 8 bases left in between. From germline, CDR1 is SGHNT and CDR2 YENEEA. The CDR3 sequence is CASSLDGGKQYF. The CDR3 coding sequence is TGTGCCAGCAGCTTAGATGGCGGGAAGCAGTACTTC.